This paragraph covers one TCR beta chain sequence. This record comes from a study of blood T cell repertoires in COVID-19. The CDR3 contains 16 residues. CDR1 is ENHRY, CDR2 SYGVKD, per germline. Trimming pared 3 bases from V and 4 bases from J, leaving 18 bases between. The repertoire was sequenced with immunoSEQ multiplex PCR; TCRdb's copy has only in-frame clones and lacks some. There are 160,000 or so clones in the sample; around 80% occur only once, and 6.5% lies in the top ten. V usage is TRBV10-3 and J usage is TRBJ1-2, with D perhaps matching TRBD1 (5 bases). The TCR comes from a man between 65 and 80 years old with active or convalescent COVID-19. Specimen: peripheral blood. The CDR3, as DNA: TGTGCCATCAGTGACCCGACCGGACGGAGGGGCTATGGCTACACCTTC. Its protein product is CAISDPTGRRGYGYTF.